The text below deals with one T cell receptor (beta chain). CDR1 is MGHDK and CDR2 is SYGVNS in the germline V gene. V shed 6 bases and J 9 bases; nucleotides not matched to a gene: 13. This CDR3 contains 16 residues. The data stem from a study of shared clonotypes between healthy human individuals. Here immunoSEQ multiplex PCR was the method, and the copy in TCRdb shows in-frame clones only, minus some. The sample shows some 2.3 million clones, approximately 93% of them seen only once. The material sequenced was naive CD4+ T cells from PBMCs. Subset denoted: CD45RA+ positively selected. This TCR derives from a man aged 18-30 years in good health. Some clones in this sample may be carry-over from other donors' samples. V usage is TRBV25-1 and J usage is TRBJ2-1, with TRBD2 matching over 11 bases. The CDR3 nucleotides are TGTGCCAGCAGCCAAGGGACTAGCGGTAGGAGGGCTGAGCAGTTCTTC. This sequence encodes CASSQGTSGRRAEQFF.